This TCR beta chain appears in the sequencing data of a study of blood T cells in healthy people across ages. Looking at the study overall: When template switching was applied, about one barcoded beta molecule was captured per two T cells. Whole-study findings and limits: Using unsorted PBMCs precluded a conclusive naive versus antigen-experienced comparison.

A second PCR of about 7 to 12 cycles used a sample-barcoded 5' primer and a J-beta primer mix. With 12 random nucleotides, a template-switch adaptor tagged each individual cDNA molecule. Per sample, CDR3-containing paired-end reads numbered at least 2.5 million. A single record per CDR3 protein comes from TCRdb applying MiXCR to the 5' RACE reads. The sample consists of about a million distinct CDR3 sequences, around two fifths of them appearing once. A note on this clonotype: Its antigen is currently unknown.

The CDR3 is made up of 14 amino acids. Trimming took off 8 bases at V and 1 base at J, with 14 bases between the two ends. This chain uses TRBV12-3 or TRBV12-4 with TRBJ1-1, with D possibly TRBD1 on 5 matching bases. The sequenced sample consisted of blood. The sequence was obtained from a man younger than 35 in good health. CDR3 region: CASGAGTENTEAFF. The CDR3 DNA reads TGTGCCAGCGGGGCCGGGACGGAGAACACTGAAGCTTTCTTT.